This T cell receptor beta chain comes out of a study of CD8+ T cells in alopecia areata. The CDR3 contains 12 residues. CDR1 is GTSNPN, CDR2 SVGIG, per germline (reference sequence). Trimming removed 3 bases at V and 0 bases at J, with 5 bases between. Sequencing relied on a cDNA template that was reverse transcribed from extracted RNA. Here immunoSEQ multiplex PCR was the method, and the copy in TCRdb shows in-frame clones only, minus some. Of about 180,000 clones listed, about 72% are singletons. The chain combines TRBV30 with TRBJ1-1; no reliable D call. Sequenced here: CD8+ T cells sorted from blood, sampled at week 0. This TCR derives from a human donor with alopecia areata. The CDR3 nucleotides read TGTGCCTGGAGCCCCATGAACACTGAAGCTTTCTTT. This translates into CAWSPMNTEAFF. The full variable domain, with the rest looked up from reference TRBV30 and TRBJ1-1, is SQTIHQWPATLVQPVGSPLSLECTVEGTSNPNLYWYRQAAGRGLQLLFYSVGIGQISSEVPQNLSASRPQDRQFILSSKKLLLSDSGFYLCAWSPMNTEAFFGQGTRLTVV.